The 17 T cell receptor beta chains in this list originate from one sample, sequenced in a study of blood T cell repertoires in COVID-19. The table came from immunoSEQ multiplex PCR; TCRdb's copy has only in-frame clones and leaves some out. The data hold some 200,000 clones, with 80% to 85% observed a single time. The sequenced material came from peripheral blood. These receptors all stem from a woman aged 70-85 years with COVID-19, enrolled during active disease.

The rearrangement joins TRBV1 to TRBJ2-3; the D call TRBD2 from the table was never checked on the DNA. TRBV1 is described as a pseudogene. The CDR3 has 17 residues. CDR3 in DNA: TGCACCAGCAGCCATACTCTGACTAGCGGCAGCACAGATACGCAGTATTTT. This translates into CTSSHTLTSGSTDTQYF.

This CDR3 is CASSPGQGSGGVQPQHF. The CDR3 DNA follows: TGCGCCAGCAGTCCGGGACAGGGGTCTGGAGGGGTTCAGCCCCAGCATTTT. J is TRBJ1-5 and V is TRBV23-1; 10 positions agree with TRBD1. TRBV23-1 is an ORF, and what it does is uncertain. Trimming took 4 bases from V and 6 from J; bases not matched to a gene: 12. CDR3 length: 17 residues.

This sequence joins TRBV7-2 and TRBJ2-1; D is unresolved. Germline CDR1 and CDR2: SGHTA and FQGNSA. V was pared by 5 bases and J by 6 bases, with 14 bases between. The CDR3 contains 14 residues. CDR3 loop: CASSPGFVVNEQFF. The CDR3 bases are TGTGCCAGCAGCCCCGGGTTTGTGGTCAATGAGCAGTTCTTC.

This sequence joins TRBV18 and TRBJ2-7; 7 bases are a match to TRBD2. CDR3 length equals 13 residues. CDR1 is KGHSH and CDR2 is LQKENI in the germline V gene. V gave up 5 bases and J gave up 3 bases; unmatched junction bases: 4. The CDR3 DNA reads as TGTGCCAGCTCATCTGGACTAGTCTACGAGCAGTACTTC. Translating gives CASSSGLVYEQYF.

This clone appeared a single time. The chain is built from TRBV7-9 and TRBJ1-1; possible D gene TRBD1, 6 bases. The CDR3 extends over 16 amino acids. CDR1 is SEHNR and CDR2 is FQNEAQ in the germline V gene (reference sequence). Trimming cost V 1 base and J 0 bases, with 12 bases left between them. CDR3 loop: CASSLGRGHLNTEAFF. CDR3 nucleotide sequence: TGTGCCAGCAGCTTAGGCCGGGGACACCTGAACACTGAAGCTTTCTTT.

In this sample, this clone turned up once. This chain links TRBV28 with TRBJ1-2; possibly TRBD1 for D (6 bases). This CDR3 contains 15 residues. CDR1 and CDR2 from the germline V gene are MDHEN and SYDVKM. The V and J ends lost 8 bases and 7 bases respectively, with 23 bases between them. CDR3 protein: CASSYEGHPRVGYTF. Here the CDR3 DNA reads TGTGCCAGCTCCTACGAGGGACACCCGCGGGTTGGCTACACCTTC.

This clone was recorded only once. This chain joins TRBV5-1 and TRBJ2-2; D possibly corresponds to TRBD2 (6 bases). Germline-derived CDR1 and CDR2 are SGHRS and YFSETQ. V was clipped by 7 bases and J by 0 bases, with 13 bases between them. This CDR3 region has 15 residues. CDR3 DNA: TGCGCCAGCTCCACCGGGAGTCCGAACACCGGGGAGCTGTTTTTT. This sequence encodes CASSTGSPNTGELFF.

The CDR3 nucleotides are TGTGCCAGCAGTTTAAGGGGGCGCTGGGAAAAACTGTTTTTT. It encodes CASSLRGRWEKLFF. The chain is built from TRBV28 and TRBJ1-4; 7 bases agree with TRBD1. Germline V CDR1 and CDR2: MDHEN, SYDVKM. V lost 2 bases and J lost 8; bases outside the gene matches: 5. The CDR3 contains 14 residues.

V gene TRBV29-1 combines with J gene TRBJ2-5; a possible D gene is TRBD2 (5 bases). This CDR3 region has 12 residues. V gave up 6 bases and J gave up 1 base, with 9 bases separating them. From germline, CDR1 is SQVTM and CDR2 ANQGSEA. The CDR3 coding sequence is TGCAGCGTCGGACTGGGCCAAGAGACCCAGTACTTC. Translation gives CSVGLGQETQYF.

Written as DNA, the CDR3 is TGCGCCAGCAGCCCGCCCCCATCACTTACTAGCGTTCCTAGGGAGTATTTT. Translation: CASSPPPSLTSVPREYF. The chain couples TRBV5-1 to TRBJ2-3; 7 positions match TRBD2. J gave up 13 bases and V 4 bases, and 24 bases lay outside the gene matches. This CDR3 spans 17 amino acids. Germline V lookup: CDR1 SGHRS, CDR2 YFSETQ.

The chain couples TRBV11-2 to TRBJ1-6; weak D call: TRBD1 (5 bases). V gave up 1 base and J gave up 8 bases, with 12 bases separating them. This CDR3 is 15 amino acids long. Per the germline V gene, CDR1 is SGHAT and CDR2 is FQNNGV. The CDR3: CASSLGGGRDSPLHF. The CDR3 DNA is TGTGCCAGCAGCTTAGGGGGCGGAAGGGATTCACCCCTCCACTTT.

The V and J genes are TRBV6-5 and TRBJ2-7; TRBD1 might be the D (5 bases). V was pared by 1 base and J by 1 base, with 14 bases between. This CDR3 contains 16 residues. Germline V lookup: CDR1 MNHEY, CDR2 SVGAGI. The CDR3: CASSYYTGQGSYEQYF. Here the CDR3 DNA reads TGTGCCAGCAGTTACTATACAGGTCAAGGATCCTACGAGCAGTACTTC.

The chain links TRBV2 to TRBJ1-3; D gene uncertain. The CDR3 has 14 amino acids. Trimming stripped 7 bases from V and 0 bases from J, with 10 bases between. Per germline, CDR1 SNHLY and CDR2 FYNNEI. For the CDR3, the DNA is TGTGCCAGCACGAGCGGAAACTCTGGAAACACCATATATTTT. Amino acids: CASTSGNSGNTIYF.

This clone was seen a handful of times. This chain uses TRBV30 with TRBJ2-7, with TRBD2 as a possible D gene (7 bases). Per germline, CDR1 GTSNPN and CDR2 SVGIG (reference sequence). The CDR3 has 15 amino acids. Trimming stripped 2 bases from V and 0 bases from J, with 14 bases between. The CDR3 sequence: CAWSMPGGDSYEQYV. For the CDR3, the DNA is TGTGCCTGGAGTATGCCGGGGGGCGACTCCTACGAGCAGTACGTC.

J is TRBJ1-1 and V is TRBV7-9; no firm D call. The CDR3 loop spans 14 amino acids. CDR1 is SEHNR, CDR2 FQNEAQ, per germline (reference sequence). V was trimmed by 6 bases and J by 10 bases, leaving 21 bases between them. CDR3 region: CASSRILNFSGAFF. CDR3 nucleotides: TGTGCCAGCAGTCGTATCTTGAATTTTAGCGGAGCTTTCTTT.

This clone was recorded a few times. The chain carries TRBV14 and TRBJ2-3; no firm D call. CDR1 is SGHDN, CDR2 FVKESK, per germline. Trimming left V 5 bases short and J 4 bases short, with 13 bases between. The CDR3 is 14 amino acids. The CDR3 DNA is TGTGCCAGCAGCGACCCTGGGCGCTCAGATACGCAGTATTTT. Protein sequence: CASSDPGRSDTQYF. The full variable domain, its missing parts supplied by reference TRBV14 and TRBJ2-3, is EAGVTQFPSHSVIEKGQTVTLRCDPISGHDNLYWYRRVMGKEIKFLLHFVKESKQDESGMPNNRFLAERTGGTYSTLKVQPAELEDSGVYFCASSDPGRSDTQYFGPGTRLTVL.

V and J are TRBV5-1 and TRBJ2-5; 8 nucleotides align to TRBD2. Germline V gene sequence: CDR1 SGHRS, CDR2 YFSETQ. The length of the CDR3 is 14 residues. The ends lost 1 base at V and 5 bases at J; junction bases unmatched: 4. This chain's CDR3 is CASSLRGGWETQYF. CDR3 DNA sequence: TGCGCCAGCAGCTTGCGGGGGGGCTGGGAGACCCAGTACTTC.